Below are 31 T cell receptor beta chains sequenced from a single sample in a study of T cell changes during pregnancy in multiple sclerosis. Repertoires were generated with immunoSEQ multiplex PCR, while TCRdb's copy carries only in-frame clones and drops some. Of 95,000 to 100,000 clones detected, 91% appear once; the ten largest clones hold around 3%. The specimen was peripheral blood, collected in the second trimester of pregnancy. These TCRs come from a female donor with multiple sclerosis, enrolled in a pregnancy study.

This sequence joins TRBV27 and TRBJ2-3; D call uncertain. The V end lost 5 bases, the J end lost 2 bases, and 5 bases lay between the germline ends. CDR1 MNHEY and CDR2 SMNVEV come from the germline V gene (reference sequence). The CDR3 length is 12 residues. The CDR3 sequence: CASSTLTDTQYF. CDR3 nucleotides: TGTGCCAGCAGTACTCTCACAGATACGCAGTATTTT.

The chain carries TRBV19 and TRBJ1-2; 8 bases align to TRBD1. Germline lookup yields CDR1 LNHDA and CDR2 SQIVND (reference sequence). The CDR3 covers 16 residues. V shed 4 bases and J 2 bases; nucleotides not matched to a gene: 9. CDR3 protein: CASSTPRTGTNYGYTF. The CDR3 coding sequence is TGTGCCAGTAGTACGCCAAGGACAGGGACCAACTATGGCTACACCTTC.

V gene TRBV6-1 combines with J gene TRBJ2-3, with D possibly being TRBD1 (6 bases). CDR1 is MNHNS, CDR2 SASEGT, per germline. Trimming removed 3 bases from V and 2 bases from J, with 12 bases in between. The CDR3 spans 15 residues. CDR3 DNA: TGTGCCAGCAGTGATTACAGGGAACCCACAGATACGCAGTATTTT. As protein: CASSDYREPTDTQYF.

The chain joins TRBV7-9 to TRBJ1-2; D might be TRBD1 (5 bases). Germline lookup yields CDR1 SEHNR and CDR2 FQNEAQ (reference sequence). V shed 0 bases and J shed 4 bases, with 15 bases lying between them. The CDR3 sequence is 16 residues long. CDR3 in amino acids: CASSLALMTESYGYTF. DNA for the CDR3: TGTGCCAGCAGCTTAGCGCTCATGACAGAGAGCTATGGCTACACCTTC.

This clone has a single count. The chain couples TRBV19 to TRBJ2-2; the D gene is possibly TRBD1 (6 bases). Germline V CDR1 and CDR2: LNHDA, SQIVND (reference sequence). The ends were cut back, 9 bases at V and 4 bases at J, with 15 bases in the middle. CDR3 size: 14 residues. This CDR3 is CASEQGPSTGELFF. For the CDR3, the DNA is TGTGCCAGCGAACAGGGACCCAGCACCGGGGAGCTGTTTTTT.

This chain links TRBV27 with TRBJ1-4, with D possibly being TRBD1 (5 bases). CDR1 is MNHEY, CDR2 SMNVEV, per germline (reference sequence). The CDR3 has 15 amino acids. V was clipped by 6 bases and J by 7 bases, with 18 bases between them. The CDR3 spells CASRTFLGEGEKLFF. DNA of the CDR3: TGTGCCAGCAGAACCTTCTTAGGGGAGGGTGAAAAACTGTTTTTT.

The chain uses TRBV25-1 and TRBJ2-3, with TRBD1 matching over 8 bases. V shed 4 bases and J 6 bases; nucleotides not matched to a gene: 6. The CDR3 totals 14 residues. Looked up from germline, CDR1 is MGHDK and CDR2 is SYGVNS. CDR3 nucleotide sequence: TGTGCCAGCAGTGGGCAGGGGGCTCGGGATACGCAGTATTTT. Amino acids: CASSGQGARDTQYF.

A single count supports this clone. The chain has TRBV7-9 and TRBJ2-4; D perhaps matches TRBD2 (6 bases). CDR3 size: 15 residues. The V gene lost 8 bases and the J gene lost 0 bases, with 14 bases spanning the gap. The germline gives CDR1 SEHNR, CDR2 FQNEAQ (reference sequence). Here the CDR3 reads CASSPGGLAKNIQYF. The DNA of the CDR3 is TGTGCCAGCTCCCCCGGGGGTCTAGCCAAAAACATTCAGTACTTC.

This clone was recorded a few times. The rearrangement links TRBV27 to TRBJ1-5; 9 bases fit TRBD1. V was pared by 6 bases and J by 0 bases, with 12 bases of the junction left unmatched. The V gene's germline CDR1 is MNHEY and CDR2 SMNVEV (reference sequence). The CDR3 contains 18 residues. The CDR3, as DNA: TGTGCCAGCAGGACAGGGGGGGCGAAGATATATAGCAATCAGCCCCAGCATTTT. Translated: CASRTGGAKIYSNQPQHF.

The chain is built from TRBV6-6 and TRBJ2-5; D is possibly TRBD1 (6 bases). The germline V and J ends were trimmed by 6 bases and 2 bases, with 10 bases remaining between them. CDR3 length equals 13 residues. The V gene's germline CDR1 is MNHNY and CDR2 SVGAGI (reference sequence). For the CDR3, the DNA is TGTGCCAGCAGGCGAGGGGGACAAGAGACCCAGTACTTC. Its protein is CASRRGGQETQYF.

This chain uses TRBV5-4 with TRBJ1-4; no definite D call. Germline values: CDR1 SGHNT, CDR2 YYREEE (reference sequence). With 0 bases removed from V and 0 bases from J, the gap between germline ends came to 6 bases. The CDR3 consists of 15 residues. CDR3 region: CASSLAGSTNEKLFF. CDR3 in DNA: TGTGCCAGCAGCTTGGCCGGGTCAACTAATGAAAAACTGTTTTTT.

The chain combines TRBV19 with TRBJ2-3; possible D gene TRBD2, 7 bases. V gave up 3 bases and J gave up 4 bases, with 14 bases separating them. This CDR3 is built from 15 residues. Per germline, CDR1 LNHDA and CDR2 SQIVND (reference sequence). The CDR3 here is CASSILGGLADTQYF. For the CDR3, the DNA is TGTGCCAGTAGTATCCTCGGGGGGCTGGCAGATACGCAGTATTTT. Full variable domain (outside the CDR3, taken from reference TRBV19 and TRBJ2-3): DGGITQSPKYLFRKEGQNVTLSCEQNLNHDAMYWYRQDPGQGLRLIYYSQIVNDFQKGDIAEGYSVSREKKESFPLTVTSAQKNPTAFYLCASSILGGLADTQYFGPGTRLTVL.

The V gene is TRBV30, the J gene TRBJ2-7; 9 positions match TRBD1. Germline V lookup: CDR1 GTSNPN, CDR2 SVGIG (reference sequence). J lost 6 bases, V lost 0 bases, and 9 bases had no gene match. The CDR3 is made up of 15 amino acids. CDR3: CAWSVGGQGFGEQYF. The CDR3 DNA reads as TGTGCCTGGAGTGTGGGGGGACAGGGATTCGGCGAGCAGTACTTC.

The rearrangement joins TRBV6-1 to TRBJ2-1, with 10 bases that match TRBD2. The CDR3 has 12 residues. The germline gives CDR1 MNHNS, CDR2 SASEGT. J was trimmed by 9 bases and V by 6 bases; bases with no gene match: 2. The CDR3: CASRGLAPEQFF. DNA for the CDR3: TGTGCCAGCAGGGGACTAGCGCCTGAGCAGTTCTTC.

The chain uses TRBV29-1 and TRBJ2-3; D perhaps matches TRBD1 (6 bases). The ends were cut back, 3 bases at V and 2 bases at J, with 18 bases in the middle. The CDR3 totals 16 residues. CDR1 is SQVTM, CDR2 ANQGSEA, per germline. The CDR3 loop is CSVDSLKGGFTDTQYF. The CDR3 coding sequence is TGCAGCGTTGACAGCCTAAAAGGGGGATTCACAGATACGCAGTATTTT.

This clone was counted only a few times. This sequence joins TRBV30 and TRBJ2-2; TRBD2 agrees at 8 bases. Germline CDR1 reads GTSNPN; CDR2 reads SVGIG (reference sequence). The CDR3 loop spans 15 amino acids. V trimming: 0 bases; J trimming: 6 bases; junction bases outside the gene matches: 6. The CDR3 is CAWSVQAGVPGELFF. CDR3 nucleotide sequence: TGTGCCTGGAGTGTACAAGCGGGAGTACCCGGGGAGCTGTTTTTT.

V usage is TRBV5-1 and J usage is TRBJ1-1, with D perhaps TRBD1 (5 bases). CDR3 length: 14 amino acids. From germline, CDR1 is SGHRS and CDR2 YFSETQ. V dropped 0 bases and J dropped 2 bases, with 8 bases sitting between them. The CDR3 loop is CASSLGQTNTEAFF. The CDR3 DNA is TGCGCCAGCAGCTTGGGACAGACAAACACTGAAGCTTTCTTT.

The chain has TRBV4-1 and TRBJ2-1, with TRBD1 matching over 10 bases. The CDR3 loop spans 17 amino acids. The ends lost 1 base at V and 4 bases at J; junction bases unmatched: 7. CDR1 MGHRA and CDR2 YSYEKL come from the germline V gene. The chain's CDR3 is CASSQGQTGQGYNEQFF. Written as DNA, the CDR3 is TGCGCCAGCAGCCAAGGTCAAACGGGACAGGGGTACAATGAGCAGTTCTTC.

V usage is TRBV5-1 and J usage is TRBJ2-7, with D perhaps TRBD1 (6 bases). V was trimmed by 4 bases and J by 5 bases, leaving 10 bases between them. CDR1 and CDR2 from the germline V gene are SGHRS and YFSETQ. The CDR3 loop spans 12 amino acids. The CDR3 spells CASSPTGNEQYF. The CDR3 nucleotides are TGCGCCAGCAGCCCTACAGGGAACGAGCAGTACTTC.

The gene calls are TRBV5-1 and TRBJ2-5; tentative D call: TRBD2 (6 bases). CDR3 length: 18 amino acids. Trimming removed 0 bases from V and 2 bases from J, with 20 bases in between. CDR1 is SGHRS, CDR2 YFSETQ, per germline. The CDR3 nucleotides are TGCGCCAGCAGCTTGGGGCTAGCGCCCAGCCCCACACAAGAGACCCAGTACTTC. It specifies CASSLGLAPSPTQETQYF.

V and J are TRBV6-5 and TRBJ1-4; TRBD1 aligns across 7 bases. The junction had 6 bases not matched to a gene; V was cut back by 0 bases and J by 8 bases. Germline V lookup: CDR1 MNHEY, CDR2 SVGAGI. CDR3 length equals 15 residues. The CDR3 bases are TGTGCCAGCAGTTACTCAGGGGGCCCCCGAGAAAAACTGTTTTTT. This codes for CASSYSGGPREKLFF.

The chain uses TRBV4-2 and TRBJ2-2; D unresolved. CDR1 and CDR2 from the germline V gene are LGHNA and YNFKEQ. The ends were cut back, 7 bases at V and 6 bases at J, with 6 bases in the middle. There are 11 residues in the CDR3. CDR3: CASNVAGELFF. The CDR3 bases are TGTGCCAGCAACGTAGCCGGGGAGCTGTTTTTT.

This clone appeared many times. The J gene is TRBJ2-1, the V gene TRBV5-4, with 8 positions matching TRBD1. J was trimmed by 4 bases and V by 3 bases; bases with no gene match: 6. The CDR3 has 15 amino acids. Per the germline V gene, CDR1 is SGHNT and CDR2 is YYREEE (reference sequence). The CDR3 reads CASSSGQGGYNEQFF. CDR3 DNA: TGTGCCAGCAGCTCCGGACAGGGAGGTTACAATGAGCAGTTCTTC.

The chain couples TRBV19 to TRBJ2-7, with D tentatively TRBD1 (5 bases). This CDR3 comprises 13 residues. CDR1 LNHDA and CDR2 SQIVND come from the germline V gene (reference sequence). V lost 5 bases and J 6 bases, leaving 14 bases between the germline ends. Written as DNA, the CDR3 is TGTGCCAGTAGTCCGACAGTCTTAGGCGAGCAGTACTTC. It specifies CASSPTVLGEQYF.

The chain couples TRBV4-2 to TRBJ1-5; D call uncertain. Germline V gene data show CDR1 as LGHNA and CDR2 as YNFKEQ. With 0 bases removed from V and 3 bases from J, the gap between germline ends came to 12 bases. This CDR3 spans 16 amino acids. The CDR3 spells CASSQEERRNNQPQHF. For the CDR3, the DNA is TGTGCCAGCAGCCAAGAGGAACGGAGAAACAATCAGCCCCAGCATTTT.

To note about this clone: The sample holds other DNA sequences that translate to the same CDR3. The chain joins TRBV28 to TRBJ2-4, with D maybe TRBD1 (5 bases). Germline CDR1 is MDHEN and CDR2 is SYDVKM. The CDR3 totals 14 residues. V lost 5 bases to trimming and J lost 0 bases, with 8 bases between them. The CDR3 DNA reads TGTGCCAGCAGTCCAGGGTTAGCCAAAAACATTCAGTACTTC. Residues: CASSPGLAKNIQYF.

The chain carries TRBV5-1 and TRBJ1-4; 11 nucleotides match TRBD1. V lost 3 bases to trimming and J lost 7 bases; unmatched junction nucleotides: 5. The CDR3 length is 15 residues. Germline V CDR1 and CDR2: SGHRS, YFSETQ. The DNA of the CDR3 is TGCGCCAGCAGCTCAGGACAGGGGGCGACTGAAAAACTGTTTTTT. Encoded protein: CASSSGQGATEKLFF.

The chain employs TRBV4-2 and TRBJ2-3; no clear D. The CDR3 has 14 residues. V lost 1 base, J lost 4 bases, and 9 bases lay in between. The germline CDR1 and CDR2 sequences are LGHNA and YNFKEQ. CDR3 sequence: CASSQVLNSDTQYF. As DNA, the CDR3 is TGTGCCAGCAGCCAAGTACTCAATTCAGATACGCAGTATTTT.

This chain uses TRBV19 with TRBJ2-2; no clear D gene. The CDR3 is 15 amino acids. Per germline, CDR1 LNHDA and CDR2 SQIVND (reference sequence). V was cut by 6 bases and J by 7 bases, with 18 bases left in between. The CDR3 DNA reads as TGTGCCAGTAGGAATACCGGGTCCAGAGGCGGGGAGCTGTTTTTT. This encodes CASRNTGSRGGELFF.

The chain is built from TRBV15 and TRBJ2-5; 7 bases are shared with TRBD1. J lost 7 bases, V lost 2 bases, and 7 bases had no gene match. Germline V gene data show CDR1 as LNHNV and CDR2 as YYDKDF (reference sequence). The CDR3 covers 14 residues. The CDR3 sequence: CATSRPRQGWTQYF. The DNA of the CDR3 is TGTGCCACCAGCAGACCTAGACAGGGCTGGACCCAGTACTTC.

V usage is TRBV7-3 and J usage is TRBJ1-4; tentative D call: TRBD1 (6 bases). Per the germline V gene, CDR1 is SGHTA and CDR2 is FQGTGA. The CDR3 is 20 amino acids. The V gene lost 2 bases and the J gene lost 0 bases, with 22 bases spanning the gap. The CDR3 region is CASSLGSRDKTTATNEKLFF. The CDR3 DNA follows: TGTGCCAGCAGCTTAGGTTCCCGGGACAAAACCACAGCAACTAATGAAAAACTGTTTTTT.